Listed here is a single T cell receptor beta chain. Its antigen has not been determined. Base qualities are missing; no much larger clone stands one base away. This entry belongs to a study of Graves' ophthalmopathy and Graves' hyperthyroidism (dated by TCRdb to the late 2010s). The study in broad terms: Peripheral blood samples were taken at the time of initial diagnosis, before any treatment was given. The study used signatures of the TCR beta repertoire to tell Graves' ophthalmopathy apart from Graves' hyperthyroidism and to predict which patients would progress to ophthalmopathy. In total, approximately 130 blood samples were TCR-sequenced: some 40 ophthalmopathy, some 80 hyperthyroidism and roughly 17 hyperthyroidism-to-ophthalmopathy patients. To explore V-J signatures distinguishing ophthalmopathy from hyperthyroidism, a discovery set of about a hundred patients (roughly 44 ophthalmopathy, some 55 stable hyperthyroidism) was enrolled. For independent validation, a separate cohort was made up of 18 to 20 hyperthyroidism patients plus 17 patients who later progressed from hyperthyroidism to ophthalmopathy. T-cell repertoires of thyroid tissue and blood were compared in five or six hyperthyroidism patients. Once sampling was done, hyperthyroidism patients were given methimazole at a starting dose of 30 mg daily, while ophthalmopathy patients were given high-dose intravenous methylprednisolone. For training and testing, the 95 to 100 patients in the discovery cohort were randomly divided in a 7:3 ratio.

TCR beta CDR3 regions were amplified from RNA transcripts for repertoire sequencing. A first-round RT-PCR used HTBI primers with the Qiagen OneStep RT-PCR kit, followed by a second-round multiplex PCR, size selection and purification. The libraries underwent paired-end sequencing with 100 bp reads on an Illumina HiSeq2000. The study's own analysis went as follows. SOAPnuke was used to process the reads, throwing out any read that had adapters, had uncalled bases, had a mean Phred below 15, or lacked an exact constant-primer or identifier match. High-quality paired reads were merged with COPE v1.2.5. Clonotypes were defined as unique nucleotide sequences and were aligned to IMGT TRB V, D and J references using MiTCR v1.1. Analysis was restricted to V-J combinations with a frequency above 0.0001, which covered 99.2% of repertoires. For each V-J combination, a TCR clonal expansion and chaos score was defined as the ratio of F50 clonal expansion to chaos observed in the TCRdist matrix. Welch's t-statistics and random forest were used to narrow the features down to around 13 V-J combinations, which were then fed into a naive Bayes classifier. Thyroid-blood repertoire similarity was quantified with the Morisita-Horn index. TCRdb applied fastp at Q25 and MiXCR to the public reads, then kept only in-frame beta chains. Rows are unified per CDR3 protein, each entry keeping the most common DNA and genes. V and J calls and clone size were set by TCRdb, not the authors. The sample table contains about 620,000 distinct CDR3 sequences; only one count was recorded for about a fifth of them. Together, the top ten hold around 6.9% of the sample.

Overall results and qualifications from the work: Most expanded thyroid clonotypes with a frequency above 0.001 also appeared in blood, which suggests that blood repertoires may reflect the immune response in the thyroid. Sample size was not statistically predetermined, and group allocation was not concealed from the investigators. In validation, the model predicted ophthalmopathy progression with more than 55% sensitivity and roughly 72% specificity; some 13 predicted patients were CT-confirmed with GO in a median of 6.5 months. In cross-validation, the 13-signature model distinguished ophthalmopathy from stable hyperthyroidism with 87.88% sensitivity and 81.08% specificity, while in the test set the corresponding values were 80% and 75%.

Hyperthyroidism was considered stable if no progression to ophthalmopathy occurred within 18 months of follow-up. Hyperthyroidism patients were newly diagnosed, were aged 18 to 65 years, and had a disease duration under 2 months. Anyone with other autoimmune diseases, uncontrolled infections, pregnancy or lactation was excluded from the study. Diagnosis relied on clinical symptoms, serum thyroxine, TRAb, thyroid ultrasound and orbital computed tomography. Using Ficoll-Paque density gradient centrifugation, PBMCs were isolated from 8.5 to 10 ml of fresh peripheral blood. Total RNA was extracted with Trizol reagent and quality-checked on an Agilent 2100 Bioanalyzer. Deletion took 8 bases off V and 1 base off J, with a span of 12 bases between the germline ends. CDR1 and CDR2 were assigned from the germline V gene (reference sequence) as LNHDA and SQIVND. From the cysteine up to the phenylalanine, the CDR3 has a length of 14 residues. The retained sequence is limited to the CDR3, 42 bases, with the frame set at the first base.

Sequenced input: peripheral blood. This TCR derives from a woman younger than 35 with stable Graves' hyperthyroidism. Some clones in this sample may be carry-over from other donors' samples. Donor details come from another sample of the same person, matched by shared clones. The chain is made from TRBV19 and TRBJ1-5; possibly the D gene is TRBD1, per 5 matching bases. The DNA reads TGTGCCAGTCAACTTGACAGCAGCAATCAGCCCCAGCATTTT. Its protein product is CASQLDSSNQPQHF. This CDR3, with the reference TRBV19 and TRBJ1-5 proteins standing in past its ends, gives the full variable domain DGGITQSPKYLFRKEGQNVTLSCEQNLNHDAMYWYRQDPGQGLRLIYYSQIVNDFQKGDIAEGYSVSREKKESFPLTVTSAQKNPTAFYLCASQLDSSNQPQHFGDGTRLSIL.